These 31 T cell receptor beta chains originate from one sample sequenced in a study of shared clonotypes between healthy human individuals. The protocol was immunoSEQ multiplex PCR, while the TCRdb copy is restricted to in-frame clones and leaves out a portion. The repertoire holds 1,100,000 or so clones, with about four fifths as singletons. The sequencing sample was made of memory CD4+ T cells from PBMCs. Subset of the sample: CD45RA-negative fraction. The receptors come from a man aged 18 to 30 in good health. Some clones in this sample may be carry-over from other donors' samples.

About this clone itself: The sample holds other DNA sequences that translate to the same CDR3. The chain has TRBV6-1 and TRBJ1-2; unclear D gene. In germline, CDR1 is MNHNS, CDR2 SASEGT. The CDR3 has 13 residues. V dropped 4 bases and J dropped 2 bases, with 8 bases sitting between them. CDR3: CASSVDGNYGYTF. The CDR3 nucleotides read TGTGCCAGCAGTGTAGACGGAAACTATGGCTACACCTTC.

The chain recombines TRBV6-4 with TRBJ2-1; D may match TRBD1 or TRBD2 (5 bases each). Germline V lookup: CDR1 MRHNA, CDR2 SNTAGT. V was cut by 6 bases and J by 0 bases, with 12 bases left in between. CDR3 length equals 15 residues. The CDR3 nucleotides are TGTGCCAGCAGCATTGGGGGAGCCTCCTACAATGAGCAGTTCTTC. Protein sequence: CASSIGGASYNEQFF.

The chain recombines TRBV2 with TRBJ1-1; 7 bases fit TRBD1. Germline CDR1 SNHLY, CDR2 FYNNEI. This CDR3 contains 14 residues. The junction had 4 bases not matched to a gene; V was cut back by 6 bases and J by 0 bases. The CDR3, as DNA: TGTGCCAGCAGACCGGGACAGATGAACACTGAAGCTTTCTTT. This gives the protein CASRPGQMNTEAFF.

This chain uses TRBV2 with TRBJ2-1; D is undetermined. Trimming left V 5 bases short and J 6 bases short, with 5 bases between. The CDR3 totals 11 residues. From germline, CDR1 is SNHLY and CDR2 FYNNEI. CDR3 protein: CASSLLNEQFF. CDR3 DNA sequence: TGTGCCAGCAGTCTACTCAATGAGCAGTTCTTC.

As to this clone: The sample has other DNA sequences that encode this CDR3 too. The chain carries TRBV10-3 and TRBJ2-7; no reliable D call. V was trimmed by 7 bases and J by 5 bases, leaving 15 bases between them. CDR1 ENHRY and CDR2 SYGVKD come from the germline V gene. The CDR3 length is 13 residues. CDR3 loop: CAITRGGYDEQYF. For the CDR3, the DNA is TGTGCCATCACCCGAGGCGGTTACGACGAGCAGTACTTC.

The gene calls are TRBV9 and TRBJ2-2; perhaps D is TRBD1 or TRBD2 (5 bases each). With 2 bases removed from V and 2 bases from J, the gap between germline ends came to 13 bases. CDR1 is SGDLS and CDR2 is YYNGEE in the germline V gene. This CDR3 has 16 amino acids. CDR3 sequence: CASSVRGDGNTGELFF. The CDR3 nucleotides are TGTGCCAGCAGCGTCCGAGGGGACGGAAACACCGGGGAGCTGTTTTTT.

This chain connects TRBV11-3 to TRBJ1-5, with TRBD1 identical over 8 bases. Germline V CDR1 and CDR2: SGHNT, YENEEA. There are 15 residues in the CDR3. Germline trimming cut 5 bases from V and 6 bases from J; bases unmatched to any gene: 9. For the CDR3, the DNA is TGTGCCAGCAGCCCCTTGGACAGGGAGGGTCAGCCCCAGCATTTT. This sequence encodes CASSPLDREGQPQHF.

The chain couples TRBV19 to TRBJ1-1; 7 bases agree with TRBD1. The CDR3 extends over 15 amino acids. CDR1 LNHDA and CDR2 SQIVND come from the germline V gene (reference sequence). Trimming took 5 bases from V and 1 from J; bases not matched to a gene: 7. The CDR3 region is CASSPGQAGNTEAFF. Here the CDR3 DNA reads TGTGCCAGTAGTCCCGGACAGGCTGGGAACACTGAAGCTTTCTTT.

This clone was detected a few times. V gene TRBV7-2 combines with J gene TRBJ2-7, with 11 bases lining up with TRBD2. Germline V lookup: CDR1 SGHTA, CDR2 FQGNSA. With V trimmed by 6 bases and J by 5 bases, 9 bases remained unmatched. The CDR3 is 15 amino acids. CDR3 nucleotide sequence: TGTGCCAGCAGTGCGTCCGGGACTAGCGGCAACGAGCAGTACTTC. It translates to CASSASGTSGNEQYF.

The chain couples TRBV2 to TRBJ1-4; TRBD1 matches at 10 bases. The CDR3 extends over 13 amino acids. Germline lookup yields CDR1 SNHLY and CDR2 FYNNEI. Unmatched junction bases numbered 2, after V lost 3 bases and J lost 10 bases. The DNA of the CDR3 is TGTGCCAGCAGTGACCGGGACAGGGGAAAACTGTTTTTT. It encodes CASSDRDRGKLFF.

This clone occurred once. The rearrangement uses TRBV4-1 and TRBJ2-3; a weak D match, TRBD1 (6 bases). Trimming took 4 bases from V and 5 from J, leaving 16 bases between them. The CDR3 covers 15 residues. CDR1 is MGHRA and CDR2 is YSYEKL in the germline V gene. CDR3 DNA: TGCGCCAGCAGCCTCGCGAACGAGGGGGAAGATACGCAGTATTTT. Amino acid sequence: CASSLANEGEDTQYF.

The chain has TRBV18 and TRBJ1-3; 12 nucleotides align to TRBD1. CDR1 KGHSH and CDR2 LQKENI come from the germline V gene. CDR3 length: 16 amino acids. The V gene end was trimmed by 1 base and the J gene end by 4 bases; junction bases not matched to a gene: 2. For the CDR3, the DNA is TGTGCCAGCTCACCACGGGACAGGGGGCGAGGAAACACCATATATTTT. This gives the protein CASSPRDRGRGNTIYF.

The chain has TRBV1 and TRBJ2-1; the table assigns TRBD2, which was not confirmed against the DNA. TRBV1 is deemed a pseudogene. The length of the CDR3 is 17 residues. CDR3 nucleotides: TGCACCAGCAGCCAAGTTTGGGGGGGCAGGTCCTACAATGAGCAGTTCTTC. The encoded protein is CTSSQVWGGRSYNEQFF.

J is TRBJ2-5 and V is TRBV4-3, with D perhaps matching TRBD2 (5 bases). CDR1 is LGHNA and CDR2 is YSLEER in the germline V gene. This CDR3 has 16 residues. Trimming pared 0 bases from V and 2 bases from J, leaving 13 bases between. The CDR3 DNA follows: TGCGCCAGCAGCCAAGATTTCGCGACTATTCAAGAGACCCAGTACTTC. Translation: CASSQDFATIQETQYF.

The chain has TRBV28 and TRBJ2-7; D uncertain. Trimming removed 8 bases from V and 0 bases from J, with 5 bases in between. The CDR3 extends over 11 amino acids. Germline V lookup: CDR1 MDHEN, CDR2 SYDVKM. CDR3: CASYNSYEQYF. The CDR3, as DNA: TGTGCCAGCTACAACTCCTACGAGCAGTACTTC.

The chain recombines TRBV4-1 with TRBJ1-4; 8 bases are a match to TRBD1. The ends lost 2 bases at V and 7 bases at J; junction bases unmatched: 3. Germline CDR1 and CDR2: MGHRA and YSYEKL. The CDR3 spans 14 residues. The CDR3 nucleotides read TGCGCCAGCAGCCAACAGGACAGGGCTGAAAAACTGTTTTTT. It translates to CASSQQDRAEKLFF.

In its sample, this clone was seen a few times. This chain uses TRBV6-5 with TRBJ2-7, with a possible D match to TRBD2 (6 bases). The ends were cut back, 2 bases at V and 3 bases at J, with 11 bases in the middle. This CDR3 contains 14 residues. Looked up from germline, CDR1 is MNHEY and CDR2 is SVGAGI. CDR3 sequence reads: CASSYLVGSYEQYF. The CDR3 region has the DNA TGTGCCAGCAGTTACCTTGTCGGGAGCTACGAGCAGTACTTC.

J is TRBJ2-5 and V is TRBV5-5; unclear D gene. The CDR3 loop spans 10 amino acids. Germline V CDR1 and CDR2: SGHKS, YYEKEE (reference sequence). V gave up 7 bases and J gave up 4 bases, with 5 bases separating them. The CDR3 protein is CASGSETQYF. The CDR3 nucleotides are TGTGCCAGCGGATCAGAGACCCAGTACTTC.

The chain joins TRBV6-5 to TRBJ1-1; D not resolved. V was trimmed by 5 bases and J by 0 bases, leaving 13 bases between them. Germline lookup yields CDR1 MNHEY and CDR2 SVGAGI. This CDR3 spans 15 amino acids. The CDR3 sequence: CASSPRASMNTEAFF. CDR3 coding DNA: TGTGCCAGCAGTCCCCGGGCCTCAATGAACACTGAAGCTTTCTTT.

The rearrangement uses TRBV28 and TRBJ2-2, with D perhaps matching TRBD1 (5 bases). V dropped 2 bases and J dropped 6 bases, with 19 bases sitting between them. CDR3 length: 17 amino acids. Germline loops: CDR1 MDHEN, CDR2 SYDVKM. The CDR3 loop reads CASSLADQGSRAGELFF. The CDR3 nucleotides read TGTGCCAGCAGTTTAGCGGACCAGGGTTCCCGGGCCGGGGAGCTGTTTTTT.

Turning to this clone: Other DNA sequences of this sample code for an identical CDR3. This chain links TRBV7-9 with TRBJ2-7; D uncertain. Per germline, CDR1 SEHNR and CDR2 FQNEAQ (reference sequence). V was shortened by 6 bases and J by 2 bases, with 5 bases between the two germline ends. This CDR3 is built from 11 residues. CDR3 DNA: TGTGCCAGCAGTCCTACCTACGAGCAGTACTTC. Its protein is CASSPTYEQYF.

The V call is TRBV18, the J call TRBJ1-1, with D unresolved. Looked up from germline, CDR1 is KGHSH and CDR2 is LQKENI. The CDR3 spans 14 residues. V lost 3 bases, J lost 3 bases, and 11 bases lay in between. The CDR3 coding sequence is TGTGCCAGCTCACCGCCTACGCGGGACACTGAAGCTTTCTTT. As protein: CASSPPTRDTEAFF.

This chain joins TRBV11-3 and TRBJ2-3; no firm D call. The CDR3 spans 15 residues. CDR1 is SGHNT, CDR2 YENEEA, per germline. Trimming pared 1 base from V and 1 base from J, leaving 9 bases between. The CDR3 spells CASSLAGLRTDTQYF. CDR3 in DNA: TGTGCCAGCAGCTTAGCTGGGTTGCGCACAGATACGCAGTATTTT.

Worth noting for this clone: The same CDR3 is also encoded by other DNA sequences in this sample. The V and J genes are TRBV27 and TRBJ2-5; D gene uncertain. The CDR3 consists of 13 residues. The V gene lost 6 bases and the J gene lost 4 bases, with 12 bases spanning the gap. In germline, CDR1 is MNHEY, CDR2 SMNVEV (reference sequence). CDR3 in DNA: TGTGCCAGCAGCCCTCGGACGGGAGAGACCCAGTACTTC. Translating gives CASSPRTGETQYF.

The chain has TRBV6-6 and TRBJ1-2; 8 bases are shared with TRBD1. Germline V gene data show CDR1 as MNHNY and CDR2 as SVGAGI (reference sequence). The CDR3 loop spans 16 amino acids. Trimming at V came to 6 bases and at J to 4 bases, leaving 13 bases not matched to a gene. This CDR3 is CASSRSDRGRPYGYTF. In DNA form, the CDR3 reads TGTGCCAGCAGCCGAAGCGACAGGGGCCGGCCCTATGGCTACACCTTC.

The chain recombines TRBV6-1 with TRBJ1-1; D is possibly TRBD1 (6 bases). V was cut by 1 base and J by 5 bases, with 11 bases left in between. CDR1 is MNHNS and CDR2 is SASEGT in the germline V gene. The CDR3 is made up of 14 amino acids. In DNA, the CDR3 is TGTGCCAGCAGTGAAGGGGGGGCTGGAACTGAAGCTTTCTTT. Protein sequence: CASSEGGAGTEAFF.

J is TRBJ1-1 and V is TRBV27; the match to TRBD1 covers 9 bases. The germline V gene has CDR1 MNHEY and CDR2 SMNVEV (reference sequence). The CDR3 extends over 15 amino acids. V was clipped by 7 bases and J by 6 bases; unmatched bases: 12. The CDR3: CASKVPGQGRAEAFF. CDR3 sequence (DNA): TGTGCCAGCAAAGTTCCGGGACAGGGAAGAGCTGAAGCTTTCTTT.

The CDR3 protein is CASSRTGRETQYF. For the CDR3, the DNA is TGTGCCAGCAGTAGGACAGGCCGAGAGACCCAGTACTTC. The J gene is TRBJ2-5, the V gene TRBV6-1, with 7 bases identical to TRBD1. The ends lost 5 bases at V and 4 bases at J; junction bases unmatched: 4. This CDR3 is built from 13 residues. Germline V CDR1 and CDR2: MNHNS, SASEGT.

The genes are TRBV30 and TRBJ1-4, with a possible D match to TRBD1 (6 bases). The CDR3 is made up of 14 amino acids. Trimming cost V 8 bases and J 3 bases, with 16 bases left between them. CDR1 GTSNPN and CDR2 SVGIG come from the germline V gene (reference sequence). Written as DNA, the CDR3 is TGTGCCCACCTACCCCAGGGGTCTAATGAAAAACTGTTTTTT. This sequence encodes CAHLPQGSNEKLFF.

This sequence joins TRBV4-1 and TRBJ2-1; D may be TRBD1 or TRBD2 (7 bases each). The V gene's germline CDR1 is MGHRA and CDR2 YSYEKL. The CDR3 loop spans 16 amino acids. V was cut by 1 base and J by 4 bases, with 14 bases left in between. CDR3 protein: CASSQGAGGLYNEQFF. The CDR3 DNA sequence: TGCGCCAGCAGCCAAGGAGCAGGGGGACTATACAATGAGCAGTTCTTC.

On this clone itself: The same CDR3 is also encoded by other DNA sequences in this sample. The CDR3 nucleotides read TGTGCCAGCAGGGGGGGACTAGCGGGCACCGGGGAGCTGTTTTTT. Its translation is CASRGGLAGTGELFF. The chain is built from TRBV2 and TRBJ2-2, with TRBD2 matching over 12 bases. Per the germline V gene, CDR1 is SNHLY and CDR2 is FYNNEI. The CDR3 runs 15 residues. The V gene end was trimmed by 6 bases and the J gene end by 4 bases; junction bases not matched to a gene: 3.